This TCR beta chain emerged from a study of OX40 agonist ivuxolimab in advanced cancers. Study-wide context: Among those treated, three patients had partial responses, one with hepatocellular carcinoma and two with cutaneous melanoma.

Here immunoSEQ multiplex PCR was the method, and the copy in TCRdb shows in-frame clones only, minus some. The data show more than 60,000 clones, about 80% seen once. This TCR was recovered from an adult with an advanced solid tumor such as melanoma, head and neck, liver or kidney cancer. Sample: CD4+ or CD8+ T cells sorted from blood, taken in a trial of the OX40 agonist ivuxolimab.

This CDR3 is CASSPSGGFLRLVGYTF. The CDR3 DNA reads TGTGCCAGCAGCCCGTCAGGAGGGTTCCTACGCCTAGTGGGCTACACCTTC. This sequence joins TRBV2 and TRBJ1-2; no definite D call. There are 17 residues in the CDR3. Looked up from germline, CDR1 is SNHLY and CDR2 is FYNNEI. Trimming stripped 6 bases from V and 8 bases from J, with 28 bases between.